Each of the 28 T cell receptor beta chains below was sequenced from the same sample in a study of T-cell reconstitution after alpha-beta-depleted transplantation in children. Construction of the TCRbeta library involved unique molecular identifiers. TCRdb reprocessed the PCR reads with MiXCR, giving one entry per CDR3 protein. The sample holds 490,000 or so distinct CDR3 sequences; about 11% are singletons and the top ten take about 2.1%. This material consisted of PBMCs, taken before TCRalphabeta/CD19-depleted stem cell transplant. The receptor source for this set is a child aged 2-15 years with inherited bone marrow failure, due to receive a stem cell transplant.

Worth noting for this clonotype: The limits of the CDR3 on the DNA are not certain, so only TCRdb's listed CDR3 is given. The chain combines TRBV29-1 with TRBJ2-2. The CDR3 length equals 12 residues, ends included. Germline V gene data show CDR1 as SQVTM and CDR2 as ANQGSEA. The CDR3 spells CSVGLRAGELFF.

The CDR3 is CASSPGTAATNEKLFF. CDR3 nucleotides: TGTGCCAGCAGCCCTGGGACAGCAGCAACTAATGAAAAACTGTTTTTT. The chain carries TRBV11-2 and TRBJ1-4, with TRBD1 identical over 7 bases. With V trimmed by 5 bases and J by 0 bases, 6 bases remained unmatched. Germline assignment: CDR1 SGHAT and CDR2 FQNNGV. The CDR3 has 16 residues.

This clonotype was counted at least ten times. The DNA of the CDR3 is TGCGCCAGCAGCTTTGGAACCTCGCTAGACTATGGCTACACCTTC. Translated: CASSFGTSLDYGYTF. The chain is built from TRBV5-1 and TRBJ1-2; D remains ambiguous. The V end lost 2 bases, the J end lost 3 bases, and 14 bases lay between the germline ends. This CDR3 spans 15 amino acids. In germline, CDR1 is SGHRS, CDR2 YFSETQ.

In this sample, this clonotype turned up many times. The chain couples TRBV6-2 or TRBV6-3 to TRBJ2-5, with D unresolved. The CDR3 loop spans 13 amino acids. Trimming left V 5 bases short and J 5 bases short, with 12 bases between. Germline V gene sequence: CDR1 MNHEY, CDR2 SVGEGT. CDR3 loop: CASSLTLSETQYF. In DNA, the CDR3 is TGTGCCAGCAGTCTTACGCTATCGGAGACCCAGTACTTC.

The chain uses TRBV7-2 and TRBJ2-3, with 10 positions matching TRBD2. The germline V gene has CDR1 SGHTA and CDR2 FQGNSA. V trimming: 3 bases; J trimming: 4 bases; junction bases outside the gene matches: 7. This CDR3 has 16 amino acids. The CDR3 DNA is TGTGCCAGCAGCTTTGGGGCTAGCGGGAGCTCAGATACGCAGTATTTT. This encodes CASSFGASGSSDTQYF.

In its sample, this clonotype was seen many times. The CDR3 protein is CASSLGGGSGYGYTF. CDR3 sequence (DNA): TGTGCCAGCAGTTTAGGAGGGGGCTCCGGCTATGGCTACACCTTC. The chain is built from TRBV12-3 or TRBV12-4 and TRBJ1-2; 7 nucleotides match TRBD1. There are 15 residues in the CDR3. Germline trimming cut 1 base from V and 4 bases from J; bases unmatched to any gene: 6.

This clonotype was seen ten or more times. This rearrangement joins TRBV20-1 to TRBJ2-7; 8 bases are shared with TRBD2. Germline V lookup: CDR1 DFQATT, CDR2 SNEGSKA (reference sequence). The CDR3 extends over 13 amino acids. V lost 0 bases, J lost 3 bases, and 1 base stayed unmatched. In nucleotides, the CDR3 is TGCAGTGCTAGAGATCTAGCGGGCTACGAGCAGTACTTC. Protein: CSARDLAGYEQYF.

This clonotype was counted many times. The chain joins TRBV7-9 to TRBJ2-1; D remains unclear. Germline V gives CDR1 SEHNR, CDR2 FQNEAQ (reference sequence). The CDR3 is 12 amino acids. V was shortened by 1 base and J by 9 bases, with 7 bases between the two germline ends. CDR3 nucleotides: TGTGCCAGCAGCTTAGATCCCAGTGAGCAGTTCTTC. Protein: CASSLDPSEQFF.

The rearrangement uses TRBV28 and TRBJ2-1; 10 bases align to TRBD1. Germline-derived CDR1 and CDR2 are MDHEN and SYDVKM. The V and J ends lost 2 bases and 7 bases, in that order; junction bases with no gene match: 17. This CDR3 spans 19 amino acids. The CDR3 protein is CASSLALPGTGAPWNEQFF. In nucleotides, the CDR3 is TGTGCCAGCAGTTTAGCTCTTCCCGGGACAGGGGCACCCTGGAATGAGCAGTTCTTC.

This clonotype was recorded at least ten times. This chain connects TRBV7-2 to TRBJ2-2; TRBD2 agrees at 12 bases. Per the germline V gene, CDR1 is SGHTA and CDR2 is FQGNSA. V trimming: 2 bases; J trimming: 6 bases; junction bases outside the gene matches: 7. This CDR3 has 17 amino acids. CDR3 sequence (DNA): TGTGCCAGCAGCTTAAAGGGGCTAGCGGGAGGGCCCGGGGAGCTGTTTTTT. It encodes CASSLKGLAGGPGELFF.

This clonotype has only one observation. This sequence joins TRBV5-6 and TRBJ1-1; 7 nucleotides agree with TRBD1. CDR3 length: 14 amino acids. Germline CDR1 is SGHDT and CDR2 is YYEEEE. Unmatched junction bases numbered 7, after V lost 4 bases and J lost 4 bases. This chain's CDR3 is CASSNRGGGTEAFF. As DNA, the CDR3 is TGTGCCAGCAGCAACAGGGGCGGGGGCACTGAAGCTTTCTTT.

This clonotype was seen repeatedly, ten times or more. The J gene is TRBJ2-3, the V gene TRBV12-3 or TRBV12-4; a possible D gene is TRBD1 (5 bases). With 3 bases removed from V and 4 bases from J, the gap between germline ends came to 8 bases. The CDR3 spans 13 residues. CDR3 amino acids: CASSLTTADTQYF. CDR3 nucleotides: TGTGCCAGCAGTTTGACGACAGCAGATACGCAGTATTTT.

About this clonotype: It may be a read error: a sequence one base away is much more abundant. The CDR3 DNA reads as TGCGCCAGCAGCCCCCGACTCTCTGCGGCCAACGTCCTGACTTTC. Its translation: CASSPRLSAANVLTF. The chain has TRBV4-1 and TRBJ2-6; D not certain. Germline lookup yields CDR1 MGHRA and CDR2 YSYEKL. The CDR3 length is 15 residues.

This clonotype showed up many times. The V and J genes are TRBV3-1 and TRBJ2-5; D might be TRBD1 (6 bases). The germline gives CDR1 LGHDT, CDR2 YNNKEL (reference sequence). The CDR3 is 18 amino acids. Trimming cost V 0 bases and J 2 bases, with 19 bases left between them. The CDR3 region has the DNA TGTGCCAGCAGCCAAGAAACCCTATTGAGGGGGAGTCAAGAGACCCAGTACTTC. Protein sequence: CASSQETLLRGSQETQYF.

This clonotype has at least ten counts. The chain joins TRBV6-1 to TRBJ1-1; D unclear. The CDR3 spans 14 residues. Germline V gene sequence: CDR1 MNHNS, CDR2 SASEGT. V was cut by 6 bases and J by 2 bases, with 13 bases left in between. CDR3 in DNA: TGTGCCAGCAGCCGACAACAGAGAAACACTGAAGCTTTCTTT. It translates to CASSRQQRNTEAFF.

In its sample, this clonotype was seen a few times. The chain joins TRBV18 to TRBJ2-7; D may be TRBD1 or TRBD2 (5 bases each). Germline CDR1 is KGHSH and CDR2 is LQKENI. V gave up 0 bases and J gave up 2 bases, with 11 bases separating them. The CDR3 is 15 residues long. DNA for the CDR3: TGTGCCAGCTCACCACCTTCCGGGGCCGCCTACGAGCAGTACTTC. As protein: CASSPPSGAAYEQYF.

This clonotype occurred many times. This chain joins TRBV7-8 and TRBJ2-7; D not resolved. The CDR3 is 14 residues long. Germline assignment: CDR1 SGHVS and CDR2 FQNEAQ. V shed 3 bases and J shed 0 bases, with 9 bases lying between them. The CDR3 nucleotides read TGTGCCAGCAGCTTCTCCTTATCCTCCTACGAGCAGTACTTC. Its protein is CASSFSLSSYEQYF. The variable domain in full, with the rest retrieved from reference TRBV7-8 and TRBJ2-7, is GAGVSQSPRYKVAKRGQDVALRCDPISGHVSLFWYQQALGQGPEFLTYFQNEAQLDKSGLPSDRFFAERPEGSVSTLKIQRTQQEDSAVYLCASSFSLSSYEQYFGPGTRLTVT.

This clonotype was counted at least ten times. CDR3 region: CASSPKRGSYEQYF. The CDR3 nucleotides are TGTGCCAGCAGCCCAAAAAGGGGGTCCTACGAGCAGTACTTC. The genes are TRBV7-2 and TRBJ2-7, with D perhaps TRBD1 (6 bases). Germline V gives CDR1 SGHTA, CDR2 FQGNSA. The CDR3 spans 14 residues. V was shortened by 5 bases and J by 1 base, with 12 bases between the two germline ends.

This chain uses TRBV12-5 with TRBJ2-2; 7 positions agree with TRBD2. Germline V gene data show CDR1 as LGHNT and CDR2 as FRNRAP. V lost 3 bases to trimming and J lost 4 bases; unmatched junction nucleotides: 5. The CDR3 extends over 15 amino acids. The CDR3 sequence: CASGFGGSSTGELFF. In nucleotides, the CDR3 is TGTGCTAGTGGTTTTGGCGGGAGTTCCACCGGGGAGCTGTTTTTT.

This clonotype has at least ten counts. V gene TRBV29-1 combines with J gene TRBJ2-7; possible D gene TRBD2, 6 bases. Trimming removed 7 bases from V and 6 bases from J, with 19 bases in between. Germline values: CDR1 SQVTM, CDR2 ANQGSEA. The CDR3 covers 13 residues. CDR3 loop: CSAAGGTVGEQYF. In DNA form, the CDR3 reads TGCAGCGCCGCCGGCGGGACCGTCGGCGAGCAGTACTTC.

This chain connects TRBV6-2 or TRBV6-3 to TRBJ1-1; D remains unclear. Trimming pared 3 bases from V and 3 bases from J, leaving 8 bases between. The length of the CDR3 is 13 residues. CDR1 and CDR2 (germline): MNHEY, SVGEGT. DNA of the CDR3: TGTGCCAGCAGTTATAGGGTCCACACTGAAGCTTTCTTT. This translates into CASSYRVHTEAFF.

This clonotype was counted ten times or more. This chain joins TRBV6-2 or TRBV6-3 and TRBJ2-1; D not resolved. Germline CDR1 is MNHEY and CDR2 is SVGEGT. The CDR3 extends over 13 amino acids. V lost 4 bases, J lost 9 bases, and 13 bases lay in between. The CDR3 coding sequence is TGTGCCAGCAGTTTTCCCCTAAAGGGTGAGCAGTTCTTC. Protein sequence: CASSFPLKGEQFF.

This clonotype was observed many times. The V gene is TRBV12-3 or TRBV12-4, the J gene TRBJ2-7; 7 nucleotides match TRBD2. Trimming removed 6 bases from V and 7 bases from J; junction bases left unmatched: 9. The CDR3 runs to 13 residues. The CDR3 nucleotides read TGTGCCAGCAGCCCCGGGACTATGAGGGAGCAGTACTTC. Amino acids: CASSPGTMREQYF.

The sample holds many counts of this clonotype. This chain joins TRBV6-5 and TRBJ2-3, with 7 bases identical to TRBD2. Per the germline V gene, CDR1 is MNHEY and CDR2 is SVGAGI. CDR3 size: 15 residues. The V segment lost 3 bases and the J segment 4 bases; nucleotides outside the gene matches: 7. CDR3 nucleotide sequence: TGTGCCAGCAGTTATTGGGGGGGAGGCGCAGATACGCAGTATTTT. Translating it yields CASSYWGGGADTQYF.

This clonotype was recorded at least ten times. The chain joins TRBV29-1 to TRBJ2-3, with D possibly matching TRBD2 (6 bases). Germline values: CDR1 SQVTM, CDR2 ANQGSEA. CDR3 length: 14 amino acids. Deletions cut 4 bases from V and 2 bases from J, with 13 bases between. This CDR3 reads CSVVAAGHTDTQYF. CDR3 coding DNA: TGCAGCGTTGTAGCAGCGGGCCACACAGATACGCAGTATTTT.

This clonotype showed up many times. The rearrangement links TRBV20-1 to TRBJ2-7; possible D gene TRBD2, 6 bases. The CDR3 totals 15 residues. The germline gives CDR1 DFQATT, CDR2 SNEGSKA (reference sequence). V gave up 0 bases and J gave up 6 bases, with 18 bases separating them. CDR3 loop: CSARDQEGGKSEQYF. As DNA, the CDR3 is TGCAGTGCTAGAGATCAAGAGGGAGGAAAGAGCGAGCAGTACTTC.

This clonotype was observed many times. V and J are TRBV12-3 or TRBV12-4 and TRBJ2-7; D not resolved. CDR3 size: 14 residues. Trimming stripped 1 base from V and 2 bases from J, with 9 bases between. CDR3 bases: TGTGCCAGCAGTTTAGGGGGTTGGGCCTACGAGCAGTACTTC. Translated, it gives CASSLGGWAYEQYF.

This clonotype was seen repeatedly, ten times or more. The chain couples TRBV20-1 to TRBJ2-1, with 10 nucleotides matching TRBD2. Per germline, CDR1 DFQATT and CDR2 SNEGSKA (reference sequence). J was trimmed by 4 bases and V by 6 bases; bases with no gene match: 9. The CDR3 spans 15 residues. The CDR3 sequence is CSAKTTSGFYNEQFF. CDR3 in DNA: TGCAGTGCCAAAACGACTAGCGGGTTTTACAATGAGCAGTTCTTC.